This TCR beta chain was identified in a study of shared clonotypes between healthy human individuals. Study conclusions and caveats: Non-shared clonotypes showed lower generation probabilities than clonotypes common to all four donors.

Selected positively for CCR7 and CD45RO-negative, naive CD8 cells excluded terminally differentiated effector memory CD45RA+ cells. There were no recent acute infections or vaccinations among the donors, who were healthy HIV-negative adults. Sorted-subset replicate PCRs used 200 ng of genomic DNA. This amount corresponded to approximately 30,000 T cell genomes. Only in-frame clones appear in the TCRdb table, and some are missing; sequencing was by immunoSEQ multiplex PCR. Altogether millions of clones are present, about 95% being singletons, with the ten largest covering 1.1%. This clone showed up just once. No antigen is known for it. Other DNA sequences in this specimen translate into the identical CDR3. CDR1 and CDR2 (germline): SEHNR, FQNEAQ (reference sequence). V gave up 3 bases and J gave up 5 bases; unmatched junction bases: 6. This CDR3 has 14 amino acids.

Sequencing used naive CD8+ T cells sorted from blood. The chain employs TRBV7-9 and TRBJ2-5; 7 bases line up with TRBD1. This clonotype was sampled from a man aged 18 to 30 in good health. CDR3 in DNA: TGTGCCAGCAGCTTCCCAGGGGGTAAGGAGACCCAGTACTTC. It is translated as CASSFPGGKETQYF.